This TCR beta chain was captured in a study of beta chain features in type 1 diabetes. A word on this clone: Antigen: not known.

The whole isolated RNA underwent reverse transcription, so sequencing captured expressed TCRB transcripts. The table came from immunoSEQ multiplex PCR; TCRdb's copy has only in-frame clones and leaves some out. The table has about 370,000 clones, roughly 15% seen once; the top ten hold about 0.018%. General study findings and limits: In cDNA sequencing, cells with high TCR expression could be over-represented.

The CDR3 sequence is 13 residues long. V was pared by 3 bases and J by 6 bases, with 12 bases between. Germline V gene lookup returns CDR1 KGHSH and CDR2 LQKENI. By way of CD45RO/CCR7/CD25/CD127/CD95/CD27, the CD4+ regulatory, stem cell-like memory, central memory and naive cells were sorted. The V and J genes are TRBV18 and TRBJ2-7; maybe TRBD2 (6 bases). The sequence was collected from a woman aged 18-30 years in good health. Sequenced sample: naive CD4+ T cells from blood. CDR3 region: CASSPGGESEQYF. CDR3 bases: TGTGCCAGCTCACCGGGGGGAGAGAGCGAGCAGTACTTC.